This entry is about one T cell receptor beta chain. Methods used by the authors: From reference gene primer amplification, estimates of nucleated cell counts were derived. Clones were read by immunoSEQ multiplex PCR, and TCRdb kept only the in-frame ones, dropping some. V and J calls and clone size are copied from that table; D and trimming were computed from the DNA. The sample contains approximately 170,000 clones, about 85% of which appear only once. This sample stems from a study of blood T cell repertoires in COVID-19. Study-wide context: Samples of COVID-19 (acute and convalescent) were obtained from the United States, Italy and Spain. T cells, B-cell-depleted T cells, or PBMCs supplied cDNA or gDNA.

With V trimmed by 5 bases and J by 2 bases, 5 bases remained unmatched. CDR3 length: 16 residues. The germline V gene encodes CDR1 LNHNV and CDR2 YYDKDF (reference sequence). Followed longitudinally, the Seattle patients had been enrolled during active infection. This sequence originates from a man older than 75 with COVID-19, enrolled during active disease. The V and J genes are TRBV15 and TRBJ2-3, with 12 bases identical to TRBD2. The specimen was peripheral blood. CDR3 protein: CATSSRLAGATDTQYF. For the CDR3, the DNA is TGTGCCACCAGCTCCCGACTAGCGGGGGCCACAGATACGCAGTATTTT.